The next 27 T cell receptor beta chains were all read from a single sample in a study of regulatory T cells in long-lasting Graves disease. With iRepertoire HTBI primers and Arm-PCR of CDR3 regions, TCR beta libraries were built. One entry per CDR3 protein, called by TCRdb with MiXCR from the multiplex PCR reads. The sample has fewer than 600,000 distinct CDR3 sequences, roughly 22% seen once. Time point of the sample: persistent/refractory GD, antithyroid drugs over 5 years with positive TRAb. Following extraction of RNA from PBMCs, that RNA was used to make the TCR library. The sequencing here drew on peripheral blood mononuclear cells (PBMCs), taken when the disease was refractory, from a patient treated with antithyroid drugs. All receptors derive from a female donor with Graves disease.

This clonotype appeared a few times. The V call is TRBV20-1, the J call TRBJ2-7; the D gene could be TRBD1 or TRBD2 (6 bases each). Per the germline V gene, CDR1 is DFQATT and CDR2 is SNEGSKA (reference sequence). This CDR3 spans 15 amino acids. Trimming cost V 0 bases and J 4 bases, with 16 bases left between them. CDR3 sequence reads: CSARDEGGLRYEQYF. For the CDR3, the DNA is TGCAGTGCTAGAGATGAGGGGGGCCTGAGGTACGAGCAGTACTTC.

A note on this clonotype: No DNA is shown, since the ends of the CDR3 on it are uncertain; the CDR3 is the one TCRdb lists. This chain uses TRBV4-3 with TRBJ2-3. CDR1 is LGHNA, CDR2 YSLEER, per germline. The CDR3 spans 16 amino acids, including both terminal residues. The chain's CDR3 is CASSQRTDFGPDTQYF.

In this sample, this clonotype turned up a few times. The V gene is TRBV12-3 or TRBV12-4, the J gene TRBJ1-1; a weak D match, TRBD1 (6 bases). The CDR3 has 12 residues. Trimming took 6 bases from V and 10 from J, leaving 15 bases between them. CDR3 sequence: CASRKGGSGAFF. The CDR3 nucleotides are TGTGCCAGCAGAAAAGGGGGATCGGGAGCTTTCTTT.

The sample holds a few counts of this clonotype. One junction end disagrees with the germline gene, perhaps due to a read error. The chain uses TRBV2 and TRBJ1-2; 8 bases agree with TRBD1. The germline V gene encodes CDR1 SNHLY and CDR2 FYNNEI. CDR3 size: 16 residues. CDR3 sequence reads: CASSQVFGQGKYGYTF. The CDR3 DNA reads TGCGCCAGCAGCCAAGTATTCGGACAGGGCAAGTATGGCTACACCTTC.

There are a few counts of this clonotype. This chain connects TRBV4-3 to TRBJ1-3; perhaps TRBD1 as D (5 bases). The CDR3 is made up of 15 amino acids. Trimming took off 6 bases at V and 0 bases at J, with 12 bases between the two ends. Germline CDR1 is LGHNA and CDR2 is YSLEER. CDR3 bases: TGCGCCAGCAGTCGAGACAGATTCTCTGGAAACACCATATATTTT. Protein sequence: CASSRDRFSGNTIYF.

This chain joins TRBV24-1 and TRBJ1-2; D call uncertain. The CDR3 sequence is 12 residues long. Germline-derived CDR1 and CDR2 are KGHDR and SFDVKD. The V end lost 4 bases, the J end lost 8 bases, and 10 bases lay between the germline ends. The CDR3 reads CATSENGGGYTF. The CDR3 bases are TGTGCCACCAGTGAAAACGGCGGGGGCTACACCTTC.

This clonotype showed up just a few times. The chain carries TRBV15 and TRBJ2-2, with unresolved D. The CDR3 contains 17 residues. Germline V gene data show CDR1 as LNHNV and CDR2 as YYDKDF (reference sequence). Deletions cut 0 bases from V and 2 bases from J, with 13 bases between. This CDR3 reads CATSRDLGEINTGELFF. The CDR3 DNA follows: TGTGCCACCAGCAGAGATTTAGGAGAGATAAACACCGGGGAGCTGTTTTTT.

This clonotype has only a few counts. The chain has TRBV5-1 and TRBJ2-7; D unclear. V was trimmed by 0 bases and J by 3 bases, leaving 13 bases between them. The CDR3 loop spans 15 amino acids. CDR1 and CDR2 from the germline V gene are SGHRS and YFSETQ. This CDR3 reads CASSLDVGSYYEQYF. The CDR3 DNA is TGCGCCAGCAGCTTGGATGTGGGATCCTACTACGAGCAGTACTTC.

This clonotype has just a few counts. The rearrangement uses TRBV24-1 and TRBJ2-1; 10 nucleotides agree with TRBD2. This CDR3 is built from 17 residues. The trim removed 4 bases at V and 6 bases at J, leaving 11 bases unmatched. CDR1 and CDR2 from the germline V gene are KGHDR and SFDVKD. In DNA form, the CDR3 reads TGTGCCACCAGTGACCACACTACGAGCGGGAGGGGCAATGAGCAGTTCTTC. It specifies CATSDHTTSGRGNEQFF.

This clonotype was seen a few times. This chain joins TRBV6-2 or TRBV6-3 and TRBJ2-7, with TRBD1 matching 7 bases. The V gene end was trimmed by 4 bases and the J gene end by 2 bases; junction bases not matched to a gene: 2. Germline V gene data show CDR1 as MNHEY and CDR2 as SVGEGT. CDR3 length: 13 amino acids. CDR3 sequence: CASSFGTAYEQYF. CDR3 nucleotides: TGTGCCAGCAGTTTCGGGACAGCCTACGAGCAGTACTTC.

This clonotype came up a few times. The J gene is TRBJ1-6, the V gene TRBV5-1; D is undetermined. Germline V CDR1 and CDR2: SGHRS, YFSETQ. The CDR3 runs 16 residues. Trimming took off 4 bases at V and 9 bases at J, with 20 bases between the two ends. The chain's CDR3 is CASSPLGADGGSPLHF. The CDR3 DNA follows: TGCGCCAGCAGCCCCCTAGGCGCGGATGGCGGTTCACCCCTCCACTTT.

Ten or more counts support this clonotype. The genes are TRBV28 and TRBJ1-2, with D tentatively TRBD1 (5 bases). The CDR3 is 12 residues long. V lost 7 bases to trimming and J lost 8 bases, with 14 bases between them. Looked up from germline, CDR1 is MDHEN and CDR2 is SYDVKM. Written as DNA, the CDR3 is TGTGCCAGCATAAAATACGGGGGAGGCTACACCTTC. Its protein product is CASIKYGGGYTF.

This chain links TRBV20-1 with TRBJ2-1, with TRBD1 matching 9 bases. Germline V gene lookup returns CDR1 DFQATT and CDR2 SNEGSKA (reference sequence). The CDR3 sequence is 15 residues long. V was clipped by 4 bases and J by 1 base; unmatched bases: 5. CDR3 coding DNA: TGCAGTGCTAACCCACAGGGGGCTTCCTACAATGAGCAGTTCTTC. It yields the protein CSANPQGASYNEQFF.

This clonotype was found a few times. V is TRBV5-1 and J is TRBJ2-7, with 12 bases identical to TRBD2. Trimming cost V 4 bases and J 0 bases; bases outside gene matches: 11. The CDR3 runs to 18 residues. The germline V gene encodes CDR1 SGHRS and CDR2 YFSETQ. Here the CDR3 reads CASSIGTSGPMSSYEQYF. The CDR3 DNA reads TGCGCCAGCAGCATCGGGACTAGCGGGCCCATGAGCTCCTACGAGCAGTACTTC.

This clonotype occurred a few times. Here the CDR3 reads CSARETGTGYYGYTF. CDR3 DNA sequence: TGCAGTGCTAGAGAGACCGGGACAGGGTACTATGGCTACACCTTC. The chain has TRBV20-1 and TRBJ1-2; 9 bases fit TRBD1. V shed 0 bases, J shed 3 bases, and the junction held 5 bases outside the gene matches. The germline CDR1 and CDR2 sequences are DFQATT and SNEGSKA (reference sequence). The CDR3 is made up of 15 amino acids.

This clonotype was counted at least ten times. The chain employs TRBV11-1 and TRBJ2-7, with TRBD1 as a possible D gene (6 bases). Germline V gene sequence: CDR1 SGHAT, CDR2 FQDESV (reference sequence). V shed 1 base and J shed 10 bases, with 11 bases lying between them. The CDR3 is 12 residues long. CDR3 nucleotides: TGTGCCAGCAGCTTAGAGGCGGACAGCCAGTACTTC. Translation: CASSLEADSQYF.

This chain connects TRBV9 to TRBJ1-1; D is uncertain. Germline CDR1 reads SGDLS; CDR2 reads YYNGEE. This CDR3 has 14 amino acids. Trimming removed 0 bases from V and 0 bases from J, with 6 bases in between. The CDR3 loop reads CASSVDPLNTEAFF. The CDR3 DNA follows: TGTGCCAGCAGCGTAGACCCGTTGAACACTGAAGCTTTCTTT. Full variable domain (remainder filled in from reference TRBV9 and TRBJ1-1): DSGVTQTPKHLITATGQRVTLRCSPRSGDLSVYWYQQSLDQGLQFLIQYYNGEERAKGNILERFSAQQFPDLHSELNLSSLELGDSALYFCASSVDPLNTEAFFGQGTRLTVV.

This clonotype was observed a few times. The chain employs TRBV7-9 and TRBJ2-2; tentatively, D is TRBD1 or TRBD2 (5 bases each). Germline assignment: CDR1 SEHNR and CDR2 FQNEAQ (reference sequence). Between the trimmed V and J ends, which lost 3 bases and 2 bases, there was a span of 10 bases. The length of the CDR3 is 15 residues. The CDR3 protein is CASSFEGPNTGELFF. The DNA for the CDR3 is TGTGCCAGCAGCTTTGAGGGGCCCAACACCGGGGAGCTGTTTTTT. Full variable domain (missing parts from reference TRBV7-9 and TRBJ2-2): DTGVSQNPRHKITKRGQNVTFRCDPISEHNRLYWYRQTLGQGPEFLTYFQNEAQLEKSRLLSDRFSAERPKGSFSTLEIQRTEQGDSAMYLCASSFEGPNTGELFFGEGSRLTVL.

This clonotype was detected many times. The chain joins TRBV12-3 or TRBV12-4 to TRBJ1-1; the D gene is possibly TRBD1 (6 bases). The CDR3 sequence is 15 residues long. The V end was cut by 2 bases, the J end by 6 bases, with 16 bases between. Written as DNA, the CDR3 is TGTGCCAGCAGTTTAAGGACCAGGGGTTCGGCTGAAGCTTTCTTT. It codes for CASSLRTRGSAEAFF.

Remarks on this clonotype: A read error is likely, as this CDR3 ends without the conserved phenylalanine or tryptophan. This chain uses TRBV6-2 or TRBV6-3 with TRBJ1-5, with D maybe TRBD1 (6 bases). V lost 6 bases and J 7 bases, leaving 16 bases between the germline ends. Germline V gene lookup returns CDR1 MNHEY and CDR2 SVGEGT. The CDR3 consists of 14 residues. CDR3 loop: CASRPYREGQPQHC. The CDR3 nucleotides read TGTGCCAGCAGGCCTTACAGGGAAGGCCAGCCCCAGCATTGT.

This clonotype occurred many times. The CDR3 spells CASSPPGEDTGELFF. The CDR3 nucleotides are TGTGCCAGCAGCCCCCCAGGGGAGGACACCGGGGAGCTGTTTTTT. The chain is built from TRBV6-1 and TRBJ2-2; D could derive from TRBD1 or TRBD2 (6 bases each). V shed 6 bases and J shed 3 bases, with 14 bases lying between them. The germline V gene has CDR1 MNHNS and CDR2 SASEGT. The CDR3 consists of 15 residues.

There are a few counts of this clonotype. This chain uses TRBV7-2 with TRBJ1-1; maybe TRBD1 (5 bases). The V and J ends lost 3 bases and 10 bases respectively, with 18 bases between them. The germline CDR1 and CDR2 sequences are SGHTA and FQGNSA. CDR3 length: 14 residues. CDR3 DNA: TGTGCCAGCAGCTTCGCAACAGGCGGAGTGGGAGCTTTCTTT. Its protein is CASSFATGGVGAFF.

This clonotype was counted ten times or more. The chain recombines TRBV7-2 with TRBJ1-2, with 7 bases matching TRBD1. Germline V lookup: CDR1 SGHTA, CDR2 FQGNSA. The CDR3 is 15 amino acids. V was pared by 0 bases and J by 8 bases, with 9 bases of the junction left unmatched. CDR3 nucleotides: TGTGCCAGCAGCTTAGCAGGAGACAGGGCGCGGGGCTACACCTTC. The encoded protein is CASSLAGDRARGYTF.

This clonotype was counted a few times. CDR3: CASSSGGYYEQYF. CDR3 bases: TGTGCCAGCAGCTCCGGGGGATACTACGAGCAGTACTTC. The V and J genes are TRBV13 and TRBJ2-7, with D possibly TRBD2 on 6 matching bases. Germline lookup yields CDR1 PRHDT and CDR2 FYEKMQ (reference sequence). Trimming removed 4 bases from V and 3 bases from J, with 10 bases in between. CDR3 length: 13 amino acids.

This clonotype was seen just once. V gene TRBV7-8 combines with J gene TRBJ2-3; D not certain. V lost 0 bases to trimming and J lost 7 bases, with 17 bases between them. The CDR3 spans 16 residues. From germline, CDR1 is SGHVS and CDR2 FQNEAQ. Here the CDR3 reads CASSLAPQRPANTQYF. In nucleotides, the CDR3 is TGTGCCAGCAGCTTAGCGCCCCAAAGACCCGCAAATACGCAGTATTTT.

This clonotype was seen more than once but under ten times. V is TRBV2 and J is TRBJ2-2; 8 nucleotides match TRBD1. V trimming: 5 bases; J trimming: 0 bases; junction bases outside the gene matches: 11. CDR1 is SNHLY and CDR2 is FYNNEI in the germline V gene. This CDR3 is built from 18 residues. This chain's CDR3 is CASSQGDRMKTNTGELFF. CDR3 coding DNA: TGTGCCAGCAGTCAAGGGGACAGGATGAAGACGAACACCGGGGAGCTGTTTTTT.

This clonotype was picked up many times. The rearrangement joins TRBV28 to TRBJ1-1; weak D call: TRBD1 (6 bases). The germline gives CDR1 MDHEN, CDR2 SYDVKM. Trimming removed 7 bases at V and 8 bases at J, with 23 bases between. CDR3 length equals 15 residues. The CDR3 loop reads CASNPTGVNPPEAFF. For the CDR3, the DNA is TGTGCCAGCAATCCGACAGGAGTAAACCCTCCAGAAGCTTTCTTT.